This is a list of T cell receptor beta chains from one sample in a study of healthy donors' naive CD4 and CD8 T cells. In TCRdb, the reads were re-called with MiXCR into one record per CDR3 protein. The sample holds approximately 180,000 distinct CDR3 sequences, about 74% seen once. Sample: naive CD4+ and CD8+ T cells sorted from blood, pooled from several donors. These receptors were obtained from a pool of human donors in good health; the sample pools cells from several healthy donors. Each CDR3 is given with its conserved first and last residue. Each record gives: V gene, J gene, D gene, CDR3 DNA, CDR3 protein. The D gene is left open where the match is weak.

v_gene: TRBV4-3; j_gene: TRBJ2-1; d_gene: .; CDR3nt: TGCGCCAGCAGCCAAGATGATACCTACAATGAGCAGTTCTTC; CDR3aa: CASSQDDTYNEQFF
v_gene: TRBV7-2; j_gene: TRBJ1-2; d_gene: .; CDR3nt: TGTGCCAGCAGCTTATCCCCTTTATATGGCTACACCTTC; CDR3aa: CASSLSPLYGYTF
v_gene: TRBV10-3; j_gene: TRBJ2-7; d_gene: TRBD1; CDR3nt: TGTGCCATCAGTGAGTTCAGGGGGCCTAGCTCCTACGAGCAGTACTTC; CDR3aa: CAISEFRGPSSYEQYF
v_gene: TRBV6-5; j_gene: TRBJ1-2; d_gene: .; CDR3nt: TGTGCCAGCAGTTATAACAGGGTGCTCACCTTC; CDR3aa: CASSYNRVLTF
v_gene: TRBV19; j_gene: TRBJ2-7; d_gene: TRBD1; CDR3nt: TGTGCCAGTAATCCGGGACAGGGTATCGACGAGCAGTACTTC; CDR3aa: CASNPGQGIDEQYF
v_gene: TRBV19; j_gene: TRBJ1-6; d_gene: .; CDR3nt: TGTGCCAGTAGTGCCTCGGGGAATTCACCCCTCCACTTT; CDR3aa: CASSASGNSPLHF
v_gene: TRBV13; j_gene: TRBJ2-7; d_gene: TRBD2; CDR3nt: TGTGCCAGCAGCACCCGGACTAGCGGGAGTCTCTACGAGCAGTACTTC; CDR3aa: CASSTRTSGSLYEQYF
v_gene: TRBV21-1; j_gene: TRBJ2-1; d_gene: .; CDR3nt: TGTGCCAGCAGCTACCGGGGAGGGTACAATGAGCAGTTCTTC; CDR3aa: CASSYRGGYNEQFF
v_gene: TRBV18; j_gene: TRBJ2-1; d_gene: .; CDR3nt: TGTGCCAGCTCACCGGGTCTAAGCTCCTACAATGAGCAGTTCTTC; CDR3aa: CASSPGLSSYNEQFF
v_gene: TRBV19; j_gene: TRBJ1-3; d_gene: .; CDR3nt: TGTGCCAGTACCCGTGGTCGGAGCTCTGGAAACACCATATATTTT; CDR3aa: CASTRGRSSGNTIYF